Following are 10 T cell receptor beta chains from one sample sequenced in a study of T cell responses to AZD1222 COVID-19 vaccine. Method: immunoSEQ multiplex PCR; TCRdb's copy keeps in-frame clones and lacks some. The table has 98,000 or so clones, around 85% seen once. The sample was peripheral blood, taken 28 days after the second AZD1222 dose. The receptors here all came from an adult who received the AZD1222 COVID-19 vaccine.

This clone was picked up a small number of times. The chain has TRBV6-6 and TRBJ1-1; a weak D match, TRBD1 (6 bases). Germline assignment: CDR1 MNHNY and CDR2 SVGAGI (reference sequence). The length of the CDR3 is 17 residues. The germline V and J ends were trimmed by 5 bases and 0 bases, with 19 bases remaining between them. CDR3 bases: TGTGCCAGCAGTCCGAACCTCCTACAGGGTTTGAACACTGAAGCTTTCTTT. This translates into CASSPNLLQGLNTEAFF.

In DNA, the CDR3 is TGTGCCATCAGGGATGGGACAGAGCAAGAGACCCAGTACTTC. It encodes CAIRDGTEQETQYF. This chain joins TRBV10-3 and TRBJ2-5, with TRBD1 identical over 7 bases. Germline CDR1 is ENHRY and CDR2 is SYGVKD. The length of the CDR3 is 14 residues. V shed 6 bases, J shed 2 bases, and the junction held 6 bases outside the gene matches.

This rearrangement joins TRBV30 to TRBJ2-3; TRBD2 aligns across 12 bases. The trim removed 3 bases at V and 6 bases at J, leaving 4 bases unmatched. The CDR3 covers 14 residues. Per germline, CDR1 GTSNPN and CDR2 SVGIG (reference sequence). CDR3 amino acids: CAWRLAGGRDTQYF. The CDR3 nucleotides read TGTGCCTGGAGGCTAGCGGGAGGGCGGGATACGCAGTATTTT.

This sequence joins TRBV2 and TRBJ1-2; the match to TRBD1 covers 7 bases. This CDR3 region has 14 residues. V shed 6 bases and J 5 bases; nucleotides not matched to a gene: 9. CDR1 is SNHLY, CDR2 FYNNEI, per germline. The DNA of the CDR3 is TGTGCCAGCAGCGCCGGGACAGAAATATATGGCTACACCTTC. It translates to CASSAGTEIYGYTF.

V is TRBV19 and J is TRBJ1-2; D uncertain. V was trimmed by 4 bases and J by 3 bases, leaving 9 bases between them. Germline V CDR1 and CDR2: LNHDA, SQIVND (reference sequence). CDR3 length: 13 residues. In nucleotides, the CDR3 is TGTGCCAGTAGTACTGGACCTTACTATGGCTACACCTTC. It yields the protein CASSTGPYYGYTF.

This sequence joins TRBV12-3 or TRBV12-4 and TRBJ1-1; no clear D gene. V was shortened by 7 bases and J by 4 bases, with 13 bases between the two germline ends. This CDR3 is 13 amino acids long. DNA of the CDR3: TGTGCCAGCAATGCAGGATTAGGCACTGAAGCTTTCTTT. It is translated as CASNAGLGTEAFF.

The chain recombines TRBV6-5 with TRBJ2-5; TRBD1 agrees at 10 bases. The V gene's germline CDR1 is MNHEY and CDR2 SVGAGI. This CDR3 spans 15 amino acids. Unmatched junction bases numbered 11, after V lost 8 bases and J lost 5 bases. The CDR3 reads CASGRDRGLGETQYF. The CDR3 DNA reads TGTGCCAGCGGCCGGGACAGGGGTTTGGGTGAGACCCAGTACTTC.

The rearrangement links TRBV18 to TRBJ2-2, with D tentatively TRBD2 (7 bases). CDR1 KGHSH and CDR2 LQKENI come from the germline V gene. The V gene lost 4 bases and the J gene lost 6 bases, with 21 bases spanning the gap. The CDR3 extends over 17 amino acids. The CDR3 sequence: CASSRGDGGGGAGELFF. CDR3 in DNA: TGTGCCAGCTCACGCGGTGATGGCGGGGGCGGCGCCGGGGAGCTGTTTTTT.

The CDR3 spells CASSSAGPSYNEQFF. Written as DNA, the CDR3 is TGTGCCAGCAGTAGCGCGGGCCCCTCCTACAATGAGCAGTTCTTC. The chain is built from TRBV6-2 or TRBV6-3 and TRBJ2-1; TRBD2 might be the D (5 bases). The germline V gene has CDR1 MNHEY and CDR2 SVGEGT. V was pared by 5 bases and J by 0 bases, with 11 bases between. The CDR3 covers 15 residues.

This chain uses TRBV10-1 with TRBJ1-1; no definite D call. Germline assignment: CDR1 WNHNN and CDR2 SYGVQD (reference sequence). V lost 2 bases to trimming and J lost 1 base, with 5 bases between them. The CDR3 totals 13 residues. The CDR3 sequence: CASSEGPNTEAFF. The DNA of the CDR3 is TGCGCCAGCAGTGAGGGACCGAACACTGAAGCTTTCTTT.